Below, 15 T cell receptor beta chains from the same sample are listed, as sequenced in a study of Ad26.COV2.S vaccination and SARS-CoV-2 variants. Assay: immunoSEQ multiplex PCR; the TCRdb copy retains only in-frame clones and omits some. Here the sample spans hundreds of thousands of clones, 70% to 90% being singletons. Treatment described: around 19 received Ad26.COV2.S at low or high dose, single or two shots; about 5 received placebo; per-sample allocation not given. Material that was analyzed had been drawn on day 63 after the first vaccine or placebo injection. The sequencing here drew on peripheral blood, taken in a trial of Ad26.COV2.S vaccine versus placebo. The origin of the receptors is a person aged 18-65 years who received the Ad26.COV2.S COVID-19 vaccine or a placebo.

This chain joins TRBV28 and TRBJ2-6; 7 nucleotides agree with TRBD2. Trimming at V came to 5 bases and at J to 4 bases, leaving 8 bases not matched to a gene. CDR3 length: 16 residues. CDR1 is MDHEN and CDR2 is SYDVKM in the germline V gene. The CDR3 sequence: CASSPHGREGANVLTF. CDR3 DNA sequence: TGTGCCAGCAGTCCCCACGGGCGGGAGGGGGCCAACGTCCTGACTTTC.

V usage is TRBV19 and J usage is TRBJ1-6; D gene ambiguous. This CDR3 has 15 residues. Trimming shortened V by 8 bases and J by 5 bases, and 16 bases separated the two germline ends. The germline gives CDR1 LNHDA, CDR2 SQIVND (reference sequence). CDR3 nucleotide sequence: TGTGCCAGTGGGTCCGGTTTTCTAAATAATTCACCCCTCCACTTT. Its translation is CASGSGFLNNSPLHF.

This clone was observed a handful of times. The chain has TRBV18 and TRBJ2-4, with D possibly matching TRBD2 (6 bases). In germline, CDR1 is KGHSH, CDR2 LQKENI. There are 16 residues in the CDR3. V lost 2 bases and J 4 bases, leaving 15 bases between the germline ends. The chain's CDR3 is CASSPFEGTWKNIQYF. The CDR3 coding sequence is TGTGCCAGCTCACCATTTGAAGGGACTTGGAAAAACATTCAGTACTTC.

This clone was counted a few times. The chain links TRBV13 to TRBJ1-2, with D maybe TRBD1 (5 bases). The CDR3 extends over 13 amino acids. V lost 0 bases and J lost 8, with 10 bases in between. Germline V gene lookup returns CDR1 PRHDT and CDR2 FYEKMQ (reference sequence). The CDR3 here is CASSLGGGRGYTF. The CDR3 DNA reads TGTGCCAGCAGCTTAGGTGGGGGAAGAGGCTACACCTTC. Filled out from reference TRBV13 and TRBJ1-2, the complete variable domain reads AAGVIQSPRHLIKEKRETATLKCYPIPRHDTVYWYQQGPGQDPQFLISFYEKMQSDKGSIPDRFSAQQFSDYHSELNMSSLELGDSALYFCASSLGGGRGYTFGSGTRLTVV.

The chain recombines TRBV7-2 with TRBJ2-3; a possible D gene is TRBD2 (5 bases). The V gene's germline CDR1 is SGHTA and CDR2 FQGNSA. V lost 5 bases to trimming and J lost 2 bases, with 5 bases between them. The CDR3 covers 12 residues. This chain's CDR3 is CASSRDTDTQYF. For the CDR3, the DNA is TGTGCCAGCAGCCGGGACACAGATACGCAGTATTTT. Variable domain in full (rest from reference TRBV7-2 and TRBJ2-3): GAGVSQSPSNKVTEKGKDVELRCDPISGHTALYWYRQSLGQGLEFLIYFQGNSAPDKSGLPSDRFSAERTGGSVSTLTIQRTQQEDSAVYLCASSRDTDTQYFGPGTRLTVL.

This clone was detected only a few times. The chain joins TRBV6-5 to TRBJ1-6, with TRBD1 as a possible D gene (5 bases). CDR1 and CDR2 from the germline V gene are MNHEY and SVGAGI. The CDR3 is 15 amino acids. V was cut by 2 bases and J by 8 bases, with 13 bases left in between. The CDR3 nucleotides read TGTGCCAGCAGTTACGAGATAGGGGTAGATTCACCCCTCCACTTT. The encoded protein is CASSYEIGVDSPLHF.

V gene TRBV7-8 combines with J gene TRBJ2-3; D not resolved. Germline assignment: CDR1 SGHVS and CDR2 FQNEAQ. This CDR3 comprises 15 residues. The V and J ends lost 2 bases and 2 bases respectively, with 11 bases between them. For the CDR3, the DNA is TGTGCCAGCAGCTTATATGCCAGCATCACAGATACGCAGTATTTT. Its translation: CASSLYASITDTQYF. Complete variable domain (other parts from reference TRBV7-8 and TRBJ2-3): GAGVSQSPRYKVAKRGQDVALRCDPISGHVSLFWYQQALGQGPEFLTYFQNEAQLDKSGLPSDRFFAERPEGSVSTLKIQRTQQEDSAVYLCASSLYASITDTQYFGPGTRLTVL.

A note on this clone: Compared with germline, one end of the junction differs, possibly owing to a read error. V usage is TRBV5-6 and J usage is TRBJ2-1; TRBD1 agrees at 7 bases. The CDR3 has 15 residues. Germline loops: CDR1 SGHDT, CDR2 YYEEEE. This CDR3 reads CASSLRATGVSEEFF. CDR3 nucleotides: TGTGCCAGCAGCTTGAGGGCAACAGGGGTAAGTGAGGAGTTCTTC.

Comments on this clone: Other DNA sequences in this sample translate to the same CDR3. The J gene is TRBJ2-5, the V gene TRBV7-2; TRBD1 is a possible D gene (6 bases). Trimming took 4 bases from V and 2 from J, leaving 8 bases between them. Germline lookup yields CDR1 SGHTA and CDR2 FQGNSA. The CDR3 has 13 residues. The CDR3 sequence: CASSYRAQETQYF. The DNA of the CDR3 is TGTGCCAGCAGCTACAGGGCGCAAGAGACCCAGTACTTC.

The chain uses TRBV18 and TRBJ2-7; D is unresolved. The CDR3 is 12 amino acids. Trimming took off 2 bases at V and 6 bases at J, with 8 bases between the two ends. Germline CDR1 and CDR2: KGHSH and LQKENI. The CDR3 DNA is TGTGCCAGCTCACCAAGGTCAGGCGAGCAGTACTTC. This translates into CASSPRSGEQYF.

The gene calls are TRBV10-3 and TRBJ1-2; a possible D gene is TRBD1 (5 bases). V was pared by 4 bases and J by 5 bases, with 8 bases between. The CDR3 is 12 amino acids. The germline gives CDR1 ENHRY, CDR2 SYGVKD. CDR3 sequence: CAISATEYGYTF. In nucleotides, the CDR3 is TGTGCCATCAGTGCGACAGAATATGGCTACACCTTC.

J is TRBJ2-7 and V is TRBV6-5; the D is unclear. This CDR3 is 14 amino acids long. In germline, CDR1 is MNHEY, CDR2 SVGAGI. V dropped 7 bases and J dropped 0 bases, with 13 bases sitting between them. The CDR3 DNA follows: TGTGCCAGCATTGGGATGACAAGCTCCTACGAGCAGTACTTC. Translation: CASIGMTSSYEQYF.

The rearrangement joins TRBV5-1 to TRBJ2-2; D not certain. CDR1 and CDR2 from the germline V gene are SGHRS and YFSETQ. This CDR3 is built from 12 residues. Trimming cost V 2 bases and J 3 bases, with 2 bases left between them. The CDR3 region is CASSLDTGELFF. The CDR3 nucleotides read TGCGCCAGCAGCTTAGACACCGGGGAGCTGTTTTTT.

There are a few counts of this clone. The CDR3 nucleotides are TGTGCCACTCGTCCAGGGGGTCCCTCCTACGAGCAGTACTTC. Translating it yields CATRPGGPSYEQYF. V and J are TRBV7-9 and TRBJ2-7; 7 nucleotides agree with TRBD1. The germline gives CDR1 SEHNR, CDR2 FQNEAQ (reference sequence). There are 14 residues in the CDR3. Germline trimming cut 10 bases from V and 0 bases from J; bases unmatched to any gene: 9.

This clone appeared a single time. The gene calls are TRBV19 and TRBJ2-1, with 13 bases matching TRBD2. The J segment lost 0 bases and the V segment lost 4 bases, leaving 9 bases of the junction unmatched. Germline V gene lookup returns CDR1 LNHDA and CDR2 SQIVND (reference sequence). CDR3 length equals 19 residues. The CDR3 protein is CASSTGTSGTRSSYNEQFF. In DNA form, the CDR3 reads TGTGCCAGTAGTACCGGGACTAGCGGGACCCGAAGCTCCTACAATGAGCAGTTCTTC.